This TCR beta chain was found in a study of monozygotic twins with inflammatory bowel disease. Per the germline V gene, CDR1 is KGHSH and CDR2 is LQKENI. The CDR3 sequence is 14 residues long. The UMIs carried a 6-nucleotide sample barcode, and they were added by template switching. Using the 5' RACE reads, TCRdb records one entry per CDR3 protein without DNA. The sample is made up of 150,000 to 200,000 distinct CDR3 sequences, and the top ten hold 7.4% of it. The sequenced sample consisted of blood. The chain recombines TRBV18 with TRBJ2-2. The sequence was obtained from a human donor with ulcerative colitis or Crohn's disease, or a healthy co-twin of an affected twin (not recorded which). The CDR3: CASSPPSFAGELFF. Drawing the rest from reference TRBV18 and TRBJ2-2, the complete variable domain is NAGVMQNPRHLVRRRGQEARLRCSPMKGHSHVYWYRQLPEEGLKFMVYLQKENIIDESGMPKERFSAEFPKEGPSILRIQQVVRGDSAAYFCASSPPSFAGELFFGEGSRLTVL.